The 15 T cell receptor beta chains below come from one sample, sequenced in a study of cytomegalovirus exposure and HLA in healthy donors. In the PCR, 60 Vbeta and 13 Jbeta primers were used. This table comes from immunoSEQ multiplex PCR, and its TCRdb copy is limited to in-frame clones, with some not included. The data hold 140,000 to 150,000 clones, with about 74% observed a single time. Material for sequencing was PBMCs. All receptors come from a woman aged 40 to 50 in good health and CMV-seronegative.

Comment on this clone: A read error may produce the germline difference seen at one junction end. The V call is TRBV6-5, the J call TRBJ2-5; possible D gene TRBD1, 6 bases. The end of the DNA aligns better with TRBJ2-7, so the J call may be wrong. Germline CDR1 and CDR2: MNHEY and SVGAGI. The CDR3 is 14 residues long. The CDR3 region is CASSHSQGIDEQYF. The CDR3 DNA reads as TGTGCCAGCAGTCACTCTCAGGGGATTGACGAGCAGTACTTC.

This clone was observed a handful of times. This chain links TRBV7-7 with TRBJ2-1; 12 bases map to TRBD2. Losses at the gene ends were 5 bases for V and 10 bases for J; bases not matched to a gene: 12. The CDR3 is 16 residues long. Germline V lookup: CDR1 SSHAT, CDR2 FNYEAQ (reference sequence). The CDR3 here is CASSVGLAGTSYEQFF. The DNA of the CDR3 is TGTGCCAGCAGCGTCGGACTAGCGGGGACCTCATACGAGCAGTTCTTC.

This chain uses TRBV7-6 with TRBJ1-6; 8 bases line up with TRBD1. The CDR3 loop spans 13 amino acids. Germline assignment: CDR1 SGHVS and CDR2 FNYEAQ. The J segment lost 11 bases and the V segment lost 5 bases, leaving 5 bases of the junction unmatched. CDR3 sequence: CASSRQGRAPLHF. DNA for the CDR3: TGTGCCAGCAGCCGACAGGGGAGGGCACCCCTCCACTTT.

The V gene is TRBV20-1, the J gene TRBJ2-1, with unresolved D. Germline lookup yields CDR1 DFQATT and CDR2 SNEGSKA (reference sequence). The CDR3 loop spans 11 amino acids. The V end was cut by 0 bases, the J end by 10 bases, with 7 bases between. CDR3 nucleotide sequence: TGCAGTGCTAGAGATATGAGGGAGCAGTTCTTC. Translated, it gives CSARDMREQFF.

The chain recombines TRBV5-6 with TRBJ1-5; a weak D match, TRBD1 (5 bases). This CDR3 contains 16 residues. Per germline, CDR1 SGHDT and CDR2 YYEEEE. V was shortened by 1 base and J by 4 bases, with 15 bases between the two germline ends. CDR3 sequence (DNA): TGTGCCAGCAGCTTGTATCGACAGTTAGTAAATCAGCCCCAGCATTTT. Translation gives CASSLYRQLVNQPQHF.

This clone was counted only a few times. The chain combines TRBV7-6 with TRBJ2-5, with TRBD2 matching over 9 bases. The DNA end is more similar to TRBJ2-7, so the J call may be wrong. Germline assignment: CDR1 SGHVS and CDR2 FNYEAQ. The CDR3 extends over 15 amino acids. The CDR3: CASSPGTSFDYEQYF. Here the CDR3 DNA reads TGTGCCAGCAGTCCCGGGACTAGCTTCGACTACGAGCAGTACTTC.

A single count supports this clone. This chain joins TRBV5-1 and TRBJ1-4; no definite D call. The germline gives CDR1 SGHRS, CDR2 YFSETQ. The CDR3 extends over 15 amino acids. With 5 bases removed from V and 3 bases from J, the gap between germline ends came to 14 bases. CDR3 in amino acids: CASRPDGLSNEKLFF. The CDR3 region has the DNA TGCGCCAGCAGACCCGACGGACTCTCTAATGAAAAACTGTTTTTT.

In its sample, this clone was seen a few times. This chain links TRBV2 with TRBJ2-7, with TRBD1 matching over 9 bases. Germline V lookup: CDR1 SNHLY, CDR2 FYNNEI. The CDR3 loop spans 13 amino acids. The ends lost 8 bases at V and 6 bases at J; junction bases unmatched: 8. CDR3 bases: TGTGCCAGCGCTTGGGACAGGGCGAGCGAGCAGTACTTC. The encoded protein is CASAWDRASEQYF.

This CDR3 is CASSEPRTGFTDTQYF. CDR3 coding DNA: TGTGCCAGCAGTGAACCCAGGACAGGTTTCACAGATACGCAGTATTTT. The chain carries TRBV25-1 and TRBJ2-3; 7 bases are a match to TRBD1. V was clipped by 2 bases and J by 2 bases; unmatched bases: 7. The CDR3 has 16 amino acids. Germline V CDR1 and CDR2: MGHDK, SYGVNS. The full variable domain, with the rest looked up from reference TRBV25-1 and TRBJ2-3, is EADIYQTPRYLVIGTGKKITLECSQTMGHDKMYWYQQDPGMELHLIHYSYGVNSTEKGDLSSESTVSRIRTEHFPLTLESARPSHTSQYLCASSEPRTGFTDTQYFGPGTRLTVL.

The genes are TRBV5-1 and TRBJ1-1; 7 bases are shared with TRBD1. The CDR3 runs to 15 residues. Germline V gives CDR1 SGHRS, CDR2 YFSETQ. V gave up 0 bases and J gave up 1 base; unmatched junction bases: 3. Here the CDR3 DNA reads TGCGCCAGCAGCTTGGCGGGACAGACGAACACTGAAGCTTTCTTT. This gives the protein CASSLAGQTNTEAFF.

V and J are TRBV18 and TRBJ1-6, with 9 bases lining up with TRBD1. Germline V lookup: CDR1 KGHSH, CDR2 LQKENI. The V and J ends lost 3 bases and 7 bases, in that order; junction bases with no gene match: 4. CDR3 size: 15 residues. CDR3 DNA: TGTGCCAGCTCACCGGGGACAGGGTCGAATTCACCCCTCCACTTT. As protein: CASSPGTGSNSPLHF.

J is TRBJ2-2 and V is TRBV5-1; 8 nucleotides match TRBD1. Germline CDR1 is SGHRS and CDR2 is YFSETQ. V was clipped by 4 bases and J by 5 bases; unmatched bases: 4. There are 14 residues in the CDR3. In DNA form, the CDR3 reads TGCGCCAGCAGCCCGGGACAGGCAACCGGGGAGCTGTTTTTT. This sequence encodes CASSPGQATGELFF.

The rearrangement joins TRBV15 to TRBJ1-5; D is perhaps TRBD1 (5 bases). Trimming left V 1 base short and J 0 bases short, with 10 bases between. CDR1 LNHNV and CDR2 YYDKDF come from the germline V gene (reference sequence). There are 16 residues in the CDR3. The CDR3 loop reads CATSRVTAYSNQPQHF. Here the CDR3 DNA reads TGTGCCACCAGCAGAGTGACAGCATATAGCAATCAGCCCCAGCATTTT.

The chain is built from TRBV7-6 and TRBJ2-7, with 10 bases matching TRBD1. The CDR3 is 15 residues long. V shed 1 base, J shed 7 bases, and the junction held 7 bases outside the gene matches. The V gene's germline CDR1 is SGHVS and CDR2 FNYEAQ. The CDR3 here is CASSLGGTGAGEQYF. For the CDR3, the DNA is TGTGCCAGCAGCTTAGGCGGGACAGGGGCGGGTGAGCAGTACTTC. Variable domain in full (rest from reference TRBV7-6 and TRBJ2-7): GAGVSQSPRYKVTKRGQDVALRCDPISGHVSLYWYRQALGQGPEFLTYFNYEAQQDKSGLPNDRFSAERPEGSISTLTIQRTEQRDSAMYRCASSLGGTGAGEQYFGPGTRLTVT.

The V call is TRBV5-6, the J call TRBJ2-7, with unresolved D. V shed 0 bases and J shed 12 bases, with 13 bases lying between them. The germline CDR1 and CDR2 sequences are SGHDT and YYEEEE. The CDR3 has 12 amino acids. The CDR3 DNA reads TGTGCCAGCAGCTTGGACCGCCGGGTTGTGTACTTC. Amino acid sequence: CASSLDRRVVYF.